The clone carrying this T cell receptor beta chain showed up just a few times. Its antigen remains unknown. This sample was included in a study of T cell repertoires in cytomegalovirus infection. After removal of 4 bases from V and 0 bases from J, the junction contained 2 bases not matched to a gene. In germline, CDR1 is SGHVT, CDR2 SQSDAQ. There are 15 residues in the CDR3. TCRdb independently ran MiXCR on the reads; one entry per CDR3 protein. This repertoire shows approximately 730,000 distinct CDR3 sequences, about 28% found once; its top ten account for about an eighth. General study findings and limits: The ex vivo response was dominated by HLA-C-restricted CMV-specific TCR beta clonotypes.

The chain has TRBV7-4 and TRBJ2-7; 11 bases map to TRBD1. This receptor was obtained from a human donor in good health (CMV status not recorded). Some clones in this sample may be carry-over from other donors' samples. Source: cultured CD8+ T cells from PBMCs, taken from culture after CMV antigen stimulation. Here the CDR3 DNA reads TGTGCCAGCAGCTGGGGGACAGGGGGCTCCTACGAGCAGTACTTC. Its protein is CASSWGTGGSYEQYF.